This is a list of T cell receptor beta chains from one sample in a study of T cells after yellow fever vaccination. TCRdb analysed the 5' RACE reads with MiXCR anew, one entry per CDR3 protein. The sample includes some 500,000 distinct CDR3 sequences, approximately 12% of them seen just once. Source: PBMCs, taken on the day of the yellow fever booster vaccination. These receptors were taken from a man aged 25-45 years who received the YFV17D yellow fever vaccine. CDR3s include the opening cysteine and the closing phenylalanine or tryptophan. The D gene is left open where the match is weak. Expanded clones are given a class, and other clones once, few, many or no size at all.

size,J,D,V,DNA,CDR3
NA,TRBJ1-1,NA,TRBV6-5,TGTGCCAGCAGTTACTCGAATCGGCCTGAAGCTTTCTTT,CASSYSNRPEAFF
few,TRBJ2-2,NA,TRBV7-2,TGTGCCAGCAGAGGGGGGGCCTTCGGGGAGCTGTTTTTT,CASRGGAFGELFF
NA,TRBJ2-5,NA,TRBV12-3/TRBV12-4,TGTACCAGCAGTTTAGCGCCTAAGGTTTCCCAATACCAAGAGACCCAGTACTTC,CTSSLAPKVSQYQETQYF
few,TRBJ2-5,NA,TRBV5-1,TGCGCCAGCAGCTTACAGGACCGCTATGAGACCCAGTACTTC,CASSLQDRYETQYF
NA,TRBJ2-2,NA,TRBV5-1,TGCGCCAGCAGCTTGGAGAGCTACTCCACCGGGGAGCTGTTTTTT,CASSLESYSTGELFF
many,TRBJ2-5,NA,TRBV5-1,TGCGCCAGCAGCAGACGCGGGACCCAGTACTTC,CASSRRGTQYF
few,TRBJ2-1,NA,TRBV7-2,TGTGCCAGCAGCTTTCAGGTGCTGAGGGAGCAGTTCTTC,CASSFQVLREQFF
many,TRBJ2-2,NA,TRBV7-2,TGTGCCAGCAGCAGAGAGACAGGATTCACCGGGGAGCTGTTTTTT,CASSRETGFTGELFF
NA,TRBJ2-7,TRBD2,TRBV5-1,TGCGCCAGCAGCCCTATAGCCGGGACTAGCGGCCACGAGCAGTACTTC,CASSPIAGTSGHEQYF
few,TRBJ2-6,NA,TRBV7-9,TGTGCCAAGGCCAGGGGGGGCTCTGGGGCCAACGTCCTGACTTTC,CAKARGGSGANVLTF
NA,TRBJ2-7,TRBD2,TRBV20-1,TGCAGTGCTAGTATGGGACTAGCGGGAAGTCCTTACGAGCAGTACTTC,CSASMGLAGSPYEQYF
NA,TRBJ2-4,NA,TRBV12-3/TRBV12-4,TGTGCCAGCAGTAGTTTCGGGGGAAGGGAAAACATTCAGTACTTC,CASSSFGGRENIQYF
few,TRBJ2-3,TRBD1,TRBV24-1,TGTGCCACCAGTGGGGGTCAGGGGGCAAGCACAGATACGCAGTATTTT,CATSGGQGASTDTQYF
few,TRBJ2-5,NA,TRBV7-9,TGTGCCAGCAGCTTAGGGATGGGCAAAGAGACCCAGTACTTC,CASSLGMGKETQYF
few,TRBJ2-3,TRBD2,TRBV4-3,TGCGCCAGCAGCCAATTTCTAGCGGGAACTGGGGATACGCAGTATTTT,CASSQFLAGTGDTQYF
NA,TRBJ1-3,NA,TRBV7-2,TGTGCCAGCAGCTTCAACGGGGCCTCTGGAAACACCATATATTTT,CASSFNGASGNTIYF
NA,TRBJ2-1,TRBD1,TRBV7-3,TGTGCCAGCAGCTTGGGGACAGAGGGGTACAATGAGCAGTTCTTC,CASSLGTEGYNEQFF
NA,TRBJ2-1,TRBD1,TRBV10-3,TGTGCCATCAGTGACCGGGACAGGGGATACAATGAGCAGTTCTTC,CAISDRDRGYNEQFF
NA,TRBJ2-1,NA,TRBV12-3/TRBV12-4,TGTGCCAGCAGGCCCGTCGGGAGCGTCAACAATGAGCAGTTCTTC,CASRPVGSVNNEQFF
NA,TRBJ2-5,TRBD2,TRBV18,TGTGCCAGCTCACCACCTGCCCTAGCGGGAAAAGAGACCCAGTACTTC,CASSPPALAGKETQYF
few,TRBJ2-1,TRBD2,TRBV7-2,TGTGCCAGCAGCTTAGGAGGTGCGGGAGGGCGTTATGAGCAGTTCTTC,CASSLGGAGGRYEQFF
few,TRBJ1-5,NA,TRBV6-2/TRBV6-3,TGTGCCAGCAGCCGGGGGAGCAGAAATCAGCCCCAGCATTTT,CASSRGSRNQPQHF
few,TRBJ2-1,TRBD2,TRBV7-2,TGTGCCAGCAGCTTAGGGAGCGGGAGGTCCTACAATGAGCAGTTCTTC,CASSLGSGRSYNEQFF
NA,TRBJ2-5,NA,TRBV20-1,TGCAGTGCTATTGGGAGTGTGGAGACCCAGTACTTC,CSAIGSVETQYF
NA,TRBJ2-1,NA,TRBV27,TGTGCCAGCAGTTTATCCAGGGATACCTACAATGAGCAGTTCTTC,CASSLSRDTYNEQFF
NA,TRBJ2-7,TRBD2,TRBV6-1,TGTGCCAGCAGGGGACTAGCGGGAGGGAAGGCCTACGAGCAGTACTTC,CASRGLAGGKAYEQYF
NA,TRBJ2-7,NA,TRBV7-1,TGTGCCATCAGCTCAGGGCACCACTACGAGCAGTACTTC,CAISSGHHYEQYF
many,TRBJ2-7,TRBD2,TRBV29-1,TGCAGCGTTGAAGATCCCGGGGTAGCGGGATCCTACGAGCAGTACTTC,CSVEDPGVAGSYEQYF
few,TRBJ2-1,TRBD2,TRBV23-1,TGCGCCAGCAGTCAATCGGTCACTAGCGGGAGGTCCTACAATGAGCAGTTCTTC,CASSQSVTSGRSYNEQFF
few,TRBJ2-7,NA,TRBV11-2,TGTGCCAGCAGCTTACACAGAACCTACGAGCAGTACTTC,CASSLHRTYEQYF
NA,TRBJ2-7,NA,TRBV28,TGTGCCAGCAGTTTATCAACGGGAATATACGAGCAGTACTTC,CASSLSTGIYEQYF
many,TRBJ2-7,TRBD1,TRBV6-1,TGTGCCAGCAGGAGACAGGGTGGATACGAGCAGTACTTC,CASRRQGGYEQYF
few,TRBJ1-2,NA,TRBV7-3,TGTGCCAGCAGCCCAGGGGCTAACTATGGCTACACCTTC,CASSPGANYGYTF
NA,TRBJ2-1,NA,TRBV10-3,TGTGCCATCAGTTCGTCGGCGGCCGCCGACAATGAGCAGTTCTTC,CAISSSAAADNEQFF
few,TRBJ2-1,NA,TRBV14,TGTGCCAGCAGCCAGACCTATGAGCAGTTCTTC,CASSQTYEQFF
many,TRBJ2-1,NA,TRBV18,TGTGCCAGCTCACCCTTTCTGGACTTTTACTACAATGAGCAGTTCTTC,CASSPFLDFYYNEQFF
few,TRBJ2-6,NA,TRBV30,TGTGCCTGGAAGAGAGAAACTGGGGCCAACGTCCTGACTTTC,CAWKRETGANVLTF
few,TRBJ1-6,TRBD1,TRBV3-1,TGTGCCAGCAGCCGGGAGGATGGGACAGGCCGAGGCACCTATAATTCACCCCTCCACTTT,CASSREDGTGRGTYNSPLHF
NA,TRBJ2-7,TRBD2,TRBV27,TGTGCCAGCAGCATTAGCGGGAGTCACGAGCAGTACTTC,CASSISGSHEQYF
NA,TRBJ2-2,NA,TRBV10-2,TGCGCCAGCAGCGGGGTGACTGCTGAAGACGGGGAGCTGTTTTTT,CASSGVTAEDGELFF
once,TRBJ2-7,TRBD2,TRBV20-1,TGCAGTGCTAGCGACCTAGCGGGCCCCTACGAGCAGTACTTC,CSASDLAGPYEQYF
few,TRBJ2-7,TRBD1,TRBV5-4,TGTGCCAGCAGCTGGGGAACAGGGGCGCCCATCGACGAGCAGTACTTC,CASSWGTGAPIDEQYF
few,TRBJ2-3,NA,TRBV3-1,TGTGCCAGCAGCCTCGTGGGTGTCGGATCTAGCACAGATACGCAGTATTTT,CASSLVGVGSSTDTQYF
NA,TRBJ2-4,NA,TRBV7-8,TGTGCCAGCAGCTTAGATGGCGGGTCTGCTCAGTACTTC,CASSLDGGSAQYF
few,TRBJ2-1,TRBD2,TRBV12-3/TRBV12-4,TGTGCCAGCAGCGGGACTAGTGTCCCGAATGAGCAGTTCTTC,CASSGTSVPNEQFF
many,TRBJ1-2,NA,TRBV20-1,TGCAGTGCTAACGACCGGGACATACCCTATGGCTACACCTTC,CSANDRDIPYGYTF
NA,TRBJ2-7,TRBD1,TRBV12-3/TRBV12-4,TGTGCCAGCAGTTTGATTGGGACAGGGTCCCACGAGCAGTACTTC,CASSLIGTGSHEQYF
few,TRBJ1-1,NA,TRBV20-1,TGCAGTGCTAGTCGGACTGAAGCTTTCTTT,CSASRTEAFF